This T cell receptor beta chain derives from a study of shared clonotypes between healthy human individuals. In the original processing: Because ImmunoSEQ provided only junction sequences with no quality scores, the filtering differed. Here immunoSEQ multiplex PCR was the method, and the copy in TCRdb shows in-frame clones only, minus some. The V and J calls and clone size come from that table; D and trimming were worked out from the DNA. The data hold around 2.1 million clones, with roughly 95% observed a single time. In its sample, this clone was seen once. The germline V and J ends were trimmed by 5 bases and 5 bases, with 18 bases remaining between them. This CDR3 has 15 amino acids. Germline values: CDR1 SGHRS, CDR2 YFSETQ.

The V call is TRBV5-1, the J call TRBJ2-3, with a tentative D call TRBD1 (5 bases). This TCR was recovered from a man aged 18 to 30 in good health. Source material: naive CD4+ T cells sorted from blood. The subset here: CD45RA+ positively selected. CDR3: CASSAQIEGVDTQYF. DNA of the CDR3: TGCGCCAGCAGTGCCCAGATTGAAGGGGTAGATACGCAGTATTTT.